This TCR beta chain derives from a study of T cell responses to AZD1222 COVID-19 vaccine. Study conclusions and caveats: Spike regions recognized by vaccine-associated CD4 TCRs spanned the protein, led by 160-218 and 743-854. Spike-specific TCR breadth rose after two AZD1222 doses, and depth rose as well.

TCRdb's table, derived via immunoSEQ multiplex PCR, lists solely in-frame clones and lacks some. The repertoire holds 70,000 to 95,000 clones, roughly 90% seen once, with less than 3.5% in the top ten. With regard to this clone: Its antigen remains unidentified.

This sequence was found in an adult in good health. Here the sequenced sample was peripheral blood, taken on day 0 of MenACWY control vaccination.

The CDR3 sequence is CASSLQTSGNTIYF. The CDR3 DNA reads TGTGCCAGTAGTTTACAGACCTCTGGAAACACCATATATTTT. The chain combines TRBV19 with TRBJ1-3; D is unresolved. Germline CDR1 reads LNHDA; CDR2 reads SQIVND (reference sequence). The CDR3 sequence is 14 residues long. Trimming shortened V by 5 bases and J by 0 bases, and 8 bases separated the two germline ends.